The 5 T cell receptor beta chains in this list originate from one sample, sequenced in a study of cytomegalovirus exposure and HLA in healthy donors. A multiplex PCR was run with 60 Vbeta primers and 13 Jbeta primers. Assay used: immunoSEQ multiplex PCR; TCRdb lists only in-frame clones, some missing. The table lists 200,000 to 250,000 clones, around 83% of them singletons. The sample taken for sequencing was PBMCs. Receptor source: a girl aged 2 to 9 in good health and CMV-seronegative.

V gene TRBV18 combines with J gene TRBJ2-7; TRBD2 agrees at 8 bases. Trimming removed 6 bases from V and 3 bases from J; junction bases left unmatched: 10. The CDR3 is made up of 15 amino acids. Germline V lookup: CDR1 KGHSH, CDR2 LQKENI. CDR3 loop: CASSPARTSSYEQYF. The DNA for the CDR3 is TGTGCCAGCTCGCCAGCGAGGACTAGCAGCTACGAGCAGTACTTC.

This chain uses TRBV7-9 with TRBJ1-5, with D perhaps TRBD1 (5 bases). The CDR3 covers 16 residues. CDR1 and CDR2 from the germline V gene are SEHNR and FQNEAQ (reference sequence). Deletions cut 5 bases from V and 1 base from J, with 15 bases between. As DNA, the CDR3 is TGTGCCAGCAGCACCCGGACAACCAAAAGCAATCAGCCCCAGCATTTT. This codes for CASSTRTTKSNQPQHF. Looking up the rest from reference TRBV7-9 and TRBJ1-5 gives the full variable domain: DTGVSQNPRHKITKRGQNVTFRCDPISEHNRLYWYRQTLGQGPEFLTYFQNEAQLEKSRLLSDRFSAERPKGSFSTLEIQRTEQGDSAMYLCASSTRTTKSNQPQHFGDGTRLSIL.

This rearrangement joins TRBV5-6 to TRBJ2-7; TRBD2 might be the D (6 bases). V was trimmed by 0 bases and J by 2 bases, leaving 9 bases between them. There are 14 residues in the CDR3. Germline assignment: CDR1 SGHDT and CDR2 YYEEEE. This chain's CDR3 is CASSLVAAPYEQYF. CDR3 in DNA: TGTGCCAGCAGCTTGGTAGCGGCCCCCTACGAGCAGTACTTC.

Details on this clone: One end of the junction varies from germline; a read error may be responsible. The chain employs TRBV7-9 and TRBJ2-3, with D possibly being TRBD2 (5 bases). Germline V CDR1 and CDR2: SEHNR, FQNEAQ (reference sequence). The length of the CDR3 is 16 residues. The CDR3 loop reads CSSSLLGGPSTDTQYF. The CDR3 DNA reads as TGTTCCAGCAGCTTACTGGGCGGGCCTTCCACAGATACGCAGTATTTT.

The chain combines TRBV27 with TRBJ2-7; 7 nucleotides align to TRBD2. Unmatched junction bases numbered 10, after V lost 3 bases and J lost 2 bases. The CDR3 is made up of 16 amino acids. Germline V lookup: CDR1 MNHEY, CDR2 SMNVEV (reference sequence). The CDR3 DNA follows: TGTGCCAGCAGTTTGACCCTCGGGACTAAACCCTACGAGCAGTACTTC. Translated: CASSLTLGTKPYEQYF.